This paragraph reports one TCR beta chain. TCRdb analysed the RT-PCR reads with MiXCR anew, one entry per CDR3 protein. In the table there are 150,000 to 200,000 distinct CDR3 sequences, approximately 12% of which are singletons. This specimen comes from a study of response to subunit inactivated influenza vaccine. The same data also contributed to another study, on T cells expressing NK-cell markers. From that second work: 5'RACE template switching with UMIs generated TCR beta cDNA. Sequenced donors, eight in total, included seven who were HCMV-seropositive and one who was seronegative.

The input for sequencing was CD8+ T cells sorted from PBMCs, taken 12 days after vaccination. This receptor was taken from a middle-aged man who received an inactivated influenza vaccine.

The CDR3 reads CASSLGWGGHYNEQFF. DNA of the CDR3: TGTGCCAGCAGCTTAGGTTGGGGGGGCCACTACAATGAGCAGTTCTTC. The genes are TRBV7-9 and TRBJ2-1; maybe TRBD2 (7 bases). The germline V gene has CDR1 SEHNR and CDR2 FQNEAQ (reference sequence). V gave up 1 base and J gave up 3 bases, with 13 bases separating them. The CDR3 spans 16 residues.